This T cell receptor beta chain emerged from a study of T cells in Graves' hyperthyroidism and ophthalmopathy. Trimming took 2 bases from V and 4 from J; bases not matched to a gene: 8. Per germline, CDR1 SGHRS and CDR2 YFSETQ. The CDR3 covers 15 residues. TCR beta CDR3 regions were amplified from RNA transcripts. A set of HTBI primers served as the primers for a first-round RT-PCR of the TCR CDR3. TCRdb recomputed calls from the multiplex PCR reads with MiXCR, one row per CDR3 protein. The repertoire holds 500,000 to 650,000 distinct CDR3 sequences, around 13% seen once, with around an eighth in the top ten.

The TCR sequence derives from a woman aged 45-65 years with Graves' ophthalmopathy. The rearrangement joins TRBV5-1 to TRBJ1-2; 7 nucleotides match TRBD1. Input material: blood. The CDR3 region is CASSFQRDSLYGYTF. CDR3 coding DNA: TGCGCCAGCAGCTTTCAACGGGACAGCCTCTATGGCTACACCTTC.